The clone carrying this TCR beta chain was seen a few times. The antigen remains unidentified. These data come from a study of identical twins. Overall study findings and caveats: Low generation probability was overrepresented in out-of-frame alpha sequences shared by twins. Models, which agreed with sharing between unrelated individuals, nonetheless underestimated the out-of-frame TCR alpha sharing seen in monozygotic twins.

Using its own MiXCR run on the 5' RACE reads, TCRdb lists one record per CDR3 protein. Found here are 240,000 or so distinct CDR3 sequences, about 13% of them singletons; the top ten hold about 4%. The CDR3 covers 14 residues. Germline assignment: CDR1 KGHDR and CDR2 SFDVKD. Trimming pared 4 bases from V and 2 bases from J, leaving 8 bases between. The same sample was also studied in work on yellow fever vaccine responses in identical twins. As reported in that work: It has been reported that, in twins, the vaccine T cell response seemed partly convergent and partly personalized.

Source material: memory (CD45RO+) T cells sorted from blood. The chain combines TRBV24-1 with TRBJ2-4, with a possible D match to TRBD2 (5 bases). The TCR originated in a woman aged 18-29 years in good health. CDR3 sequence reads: CATSDPGTKNIQYF. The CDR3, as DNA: TGTGCCACCAGTGACCCCGGGACCAAAAACATTCAGTACTTC.